Detailed here is one TCR beta chain. Its antigen remains unidentified. V was pared by 0 bases and J by 7 bases, with 13 bases between. CDR1 and CDR2 (germline): SQVTM, ANQGSEA. This CDR3 has 13 residues. Sequencing libraries made from TCR beta cDNA carried unique molecular identifiers. A single record per CDR3 protein comes from TCRdb applying MiXCR to the PCR reads. The data hold roughly 540,000 distinct CDR3 sequences, with 34% observed a single time. The source of the sample is a study of post-analysis software for immune sequencing data. Study in general: The disease courses spanned relapsing-remitting, secondary progressive and progressive-relapsing forms of multiple sclerosis. Findings and caveats of the study: F measure grouped same-batch samples tightly together. Compared against controls, patients with multiple sclerosis displayed significantly lower normalized Chao1 diversity. Roughly five TRBV segments were significantly more frequent in patients than in controls. TRBV5-6, TRBV5-1 and TRBV20-1 were among these segments.

The chain carries TRBV29-1 and TRBJ2-7; D is perhaps TRBD2 (5 bases). This sequence originates from a girl aged 2-17 years with multiple sclerosis. Sequenced: blood. In DNA, the CDR3 is TGCAGCGTTGAAGATCGGGGATGCCGGGAGCAGTACTTC. Translated: CSVEDRGCREQYF.